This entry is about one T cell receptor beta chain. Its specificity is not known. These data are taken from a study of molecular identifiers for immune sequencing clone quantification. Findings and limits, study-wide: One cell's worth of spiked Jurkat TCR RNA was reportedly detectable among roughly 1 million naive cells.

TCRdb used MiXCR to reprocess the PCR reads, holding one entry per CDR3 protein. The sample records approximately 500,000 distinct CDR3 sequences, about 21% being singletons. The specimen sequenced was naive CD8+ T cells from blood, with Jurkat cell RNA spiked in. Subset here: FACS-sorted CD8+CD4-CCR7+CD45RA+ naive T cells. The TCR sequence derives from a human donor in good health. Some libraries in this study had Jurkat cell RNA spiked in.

This chain's CDR3 is CASSPARGRGMNTEAFF. For the CDR3, the DNA is TGTGCCAGCAGCCCAGCCAGGGGTAGGGGGATGAACACTGAAGCTTTCTTT. V is TRBV3-1 and J is TRBJ1-1; D may be TRBD1 (6 bases). CDR1 and CDR2 (germline): LGHDT, YNNKEL (reference sequence). Deletions cut 4 bases from V and 0 bases from J, with 18 bases between. The CDR3 consists of 17 residues. The entire variable domain, with the rest obtained from reference TRBV3-1 and TRBJ1-1, is as follows: DTAVSQTPKYLVTQMGNDKSIKCEQNLGHDTMYWYKQDSKKFLKIMFSYNNKELIINETVPNRFSPKSPDKAHLNLHINSLELGDSAVYFCASSPARGRGMNTEAFFGQGTRLTVV.